These T cell receptor beta chains were read from a single sample in a study of early T cells in non-severe SARS-CoV-2 infection. MiXCR was run by TCRdb on the 5' RACE reads, yielding one entry per CDR3 protein. The sample has tens of thousands of distinct CDR3 sequences, 11% seen once. Sequencing was done on a sample of whole blood. The receptors were sampled from an adult who was a healthcare worker with PCR-confirmed SARS-CoV-2 infection or an uninfected control (not recorded which). Each CDR3 is given with its conserved first and last residue. The D gene is left open where the match is weak. Where a row states a size, it is once, few, many or the class of an expanded clone; other rows omit it.

d_gene	v_gene	j_gene	len	abundance	CDR3aa	CDR3nt
TRBD1	TRBV11-2	TRBJ1-6	15	.	CAGSLAPGGSQPLHF	TGTGCCGGCAGCTTAGCCCCAGGGGGTTCACAACCCCTCCACTTT
.	TRBV7-2	TRBJ2-4	13	.	CASSFDTDNIQYF	TGTGCCAGCAGCTTCGACACTGATAACATTCAGTACTTC
.	TRBV27	TRBJ2-3	13	.	CASAEVSTDTQYF	TGTGCCAGCGCCGAGGTTAGCACAGATACGCAGTATTTT
.	TRBV20-1	TRBJ2-5	13	few	CSARGQGGETQYF	TGCAGTGCTAGAGGGCAGGGAGGCGAGACCCAGTACTTC
.	TRBV24-1	TRBJ2-3	15	few	CATSEGRGYTDTQYF	TGTGCCACCAGTGAAGGCAGGGGATACACAGATACGCAGTATTTT
.	TRBV12-3/TRBV12-4	TRBJ1-5	14	many	CASSLRDGNQPQHF	TGTGCCAGCAGTCTCCGGGACGGTAATCAGCCCCAGCATTTT
.	TRBV5-1	TRBJ2-5	14	few	CASSPLQGIETQYF	TGCGCCAGCAGCCCACTTCAGGGGATCGAGACCCAGTACTTC
TRBD2	TRBV12-3/TRBV12-4	TRBJ2-3	16	few	CASSRTRSGGTDTQYF	TGTGCCAGCAGTCGGACTAGGAGCGGGGGCACAGATACGCAGTATTTT
TRBD2	TRBV7-8	TRBJ2-2	17	many	CASRETGAGANTGELFF	TGTGCCAGCAGGGAAACGGGAGCGGGAGCGAACACCGGGGAGCTGTTTTTT
.	TRBV12-3/TRBV12-4	TRBJ2-1	11	few	CASSPRGRQFF	TGTGCCAGCAGTCCAAGGGGGAGGCAGTTCTTC
.	TRBV19	TRBJ2-7	13	few	CASSNGALTGRYF	TGTGCCAGTAGCAACGGGGCCTTGACTGGCCGGTACTTC
TRBD1	TRBV19	TRBJ1-2	14	.	CASSTRDRVYGYTF	TGTGCCAGTAGCACCCGGGACAGGGTTTATGGCTACACCTTC
TRBD1	TRBV6-4	TRBJ1-5	13	.	CASNRGWGQPQHF	TGTGCCAGCAACAGGGGCTGGGGACAGCCCCAGCATTTT
.	TRBV28	TRBJ2-7	15	many	CASSFSDIDSYEQYF	TGTGCCAGCAGTTTCTCGGACATAGACTCCTACGAGCAGTACTTC
TRBD1	TRBV19	TRBJ2-7	15	.	CASSLDRDRDYEQYF	TGTGCCAGTAGCCTTGACCGGGACAGGGACTACGAGCAGTACTTC
.	TRBV20-1	TRBJ2-4	12	many	CSASGDENIQYF	TGCAGTGCTAGCGGGGACGAAAACATTCAGTACTTC
.	TRBV7-9	TRBJ1-6	14	.	CASSLESVTSPLHF	TGTGCCAGCAGCTTAGAGAGTGTGACCTCACCCCTCCACTTT
.	TRBV28	TRBJ2-1	12	many	CASSRIGREQFF	TGTGCCAGCAGTAGAATCGGACGCGAGCAGTTCTTC
.	TRBV12-3/TRBV12-4	TRBJ2-3	15	.	CASSPGSPSTDTQYF	TGTGCCAGCAGCCCGGGTAGCCCTAGCACAGATACGCAGTATTTT
TRBD2	TRBV18	TRBJ2-1	16	medium-sized	CASSPRGLAELNEQFF	TGTGCCAGCTCACCAAGGGGACTAGCGGAACTCAATGAGCAGTTCTTC
.	TRBV19	TRBJ1-5	12	.	CASSVINQPQHF	TGTGCCAGTAGTGTCATAAATCAGCCCCAGCATTTT
.	TRBV21-1	TRBJ2-7	15	.	CASISDPKVLDEQYF	TGTGCCAGCATCTCGGACCCAAAGGTCCTGGACGAGCAGTACTTC
TRBD2	TRBV2	TRBJ2-3	13	.	CASGSGTTDTQYF	TGTGCCAGCGGTAGCGGGACTACAGATACGCAGTATTTT
.	TRBV15	TRBJ2-7	14	.	CATSRATGRGEQYF	TGTGCCACCAGCAGAGCCACAGGGAGGGGTGAGCAGTACTTC
.	TRBV10-1	TRBJ2-2	15	.	CASSSGMAPIGELFF	TGCGCCAGCTCTTCGGGGATGGCCCCAATCGGGGAGCTGTTTTTT
.	TRBV6-6	TRBJ1-1	13	few	CASRGGLNTEAFF	TGTGCCAGCAGAGGGGGGCTGAACACTGAAGCTTTCTTT
TRBD1	TRBV19	TRBJ1-2	15	few	CASSSQVWTGGDYTF	TGTGCCAGTAGTTCACAGGTCTGGACAGGGGGCGACTACACCTTC
TRBD2	TRBV12-3/TRBV12-4	TRBJ2-7	15	.	CASSPLAGGTYEQYF	TGTGCCAGCAGTCCACTAGCGGGAGGGACCTACGAGCAGTACTTC
.	TRBV9	TRBJ1-2	14	few	CASSVVGGPYGYTF	TGTGCCAGCAGCGTAGTAGGCGGACCCTATGGCTACACCTTC
.	TRBV11-2	TRBJ2-7	13	.	CASSPTLTYEQYF	TGTGCCAGCAGCCCCACGCTAACCTACGAGCAGTACTTC
.	TRBV24-1	TRBJ2-3	14	many	CATSDGGYTDTQYF	TGTGCCACCAGTGATGGGGGGTACACAGATACGCAGTATTTT
TRBD2	TRBV20-1	TRBJ2-7	14	few	CSASTLAGSYEQYF	TGCAGTGCTAGTACACTAGCGGGCTCCTACGAGCAGTACTTC
TRBD1	TRBV11-2	TRBJ2-7	15	.	CASSLGDSPTYEQYF	TGTGCCAGCAGCTTAGGGGACAGTCCGACCTACGAGCAGTACTTC
TRBD2	TRBV10-3	TRBJ2-1	15	few	CAISEQAGGSNEQFF	TGTGCCATCAGTGAGCAAGCGGGAGGGAGTAATGAGCAGTTCTTC
.	TRBV12-3/TRBV12-4	TRBJ2-5	13	few	CASRPFRRETQYF	TGTGCCAGCAGGCCCTTTAGACGAGAGACCCAGTACTTC
.	TRBV20-1	TRBJ2-7	10	many	CSASTYEQYF	TGCAGTGCCAGTACTTACGAGCAGTACTTC
.	TRBV3-1	TRBJ2-1	15	few	CASSQSGTTYNEQFF	TGTGCCAGCAGCCAGTCCGGGACCACCTACAATGAGCAGTTCTTC
TRBD2	TRBV5-1	TRBJ2-1	13	many	CASSLVEGGEQFF	TGCGCCAGCAGCTTGGTGGAGGGAGGGGAGCAGTTCTTC
.	TRBV6-1	TRBJ2-1	13	few	CASSDTARSGQFF	TGTGCCAGCAGTGATACGGCCAGGAGCGGGCAGTTCTTC